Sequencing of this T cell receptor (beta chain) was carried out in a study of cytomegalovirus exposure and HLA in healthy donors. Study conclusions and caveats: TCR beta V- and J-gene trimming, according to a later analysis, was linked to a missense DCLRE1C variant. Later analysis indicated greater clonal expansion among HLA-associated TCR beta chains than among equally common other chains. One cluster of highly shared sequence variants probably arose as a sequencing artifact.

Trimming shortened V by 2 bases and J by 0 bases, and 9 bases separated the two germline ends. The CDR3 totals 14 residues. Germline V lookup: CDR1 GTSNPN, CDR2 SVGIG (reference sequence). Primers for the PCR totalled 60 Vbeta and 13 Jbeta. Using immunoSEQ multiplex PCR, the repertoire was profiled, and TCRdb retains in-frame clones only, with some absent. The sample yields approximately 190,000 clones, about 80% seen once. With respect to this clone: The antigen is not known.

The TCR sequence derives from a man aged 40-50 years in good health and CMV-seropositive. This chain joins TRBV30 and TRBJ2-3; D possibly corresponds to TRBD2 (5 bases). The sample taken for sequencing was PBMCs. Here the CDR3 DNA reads TGTGCCTGGAGTAGGTCGGGGAGCACAGATACGCAGTATTTT. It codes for CAWSRSGSTDTQYF.